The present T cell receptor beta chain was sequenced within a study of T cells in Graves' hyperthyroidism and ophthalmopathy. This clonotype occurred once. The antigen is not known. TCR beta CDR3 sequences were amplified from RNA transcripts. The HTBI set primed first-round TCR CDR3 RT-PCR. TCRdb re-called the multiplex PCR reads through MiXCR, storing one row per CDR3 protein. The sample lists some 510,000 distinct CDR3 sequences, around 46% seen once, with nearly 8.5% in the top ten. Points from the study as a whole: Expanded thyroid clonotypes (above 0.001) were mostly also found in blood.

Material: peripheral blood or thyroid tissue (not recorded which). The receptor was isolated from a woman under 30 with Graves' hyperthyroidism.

The CDR3 sequence: CASSRGVYRGGYTF. Here the CDR3 DNA reads TGTGCCAGTAGTCGAGGGGTTTACAGGGGTGGCTACACCTTC. The chain couples TRBV19 to TRBJ1-2; 7 bases match TRBD1. CDR3 size: 14 residues. Germline-derived CDR1 and CDR2 are LNHDA and SQIVND (reference sequence). Trimming cost V 5 bases and J 7 bases; bases outside gene matches: 10.